The 24 T cell receptor beta chains below were found in one sample sequenced in a study of OX40 agonist ivuxolimab in advanced cancers. Assay: immunoSEQ multiplex PCR; the TCRdb copy retains only in-frame clones and omits some. The top ten clones hold approximately 0.85% of a sample with approximately 82,000 clones, around four fifths of them seen once. Sequenced here: CD4+ or CD8+ T cells sorted from blood, sampled in a trial of the OX40 agonist ivuxolimab. Every receptor here comes from an adult with an advanced solid tumor such as melanoma, head and neck, liver or kidney cancer.

This clone has just one count. The V call is TRBV5-1, the J call TRBJ2-1; D may be TRBD2 (7 bases). Germline CDR1 reads SGHRS; CDR2 reads YFSETQ. The V end was cut by 8 bases, the J end by 6 bases, with 18 bases between. The CDR3 spans 14 residues. The CDR3 DNA is TGCGCCAGTTGGGGAGGGGGAGGAAGCAATGAGCAGTTCTTC. Residues: CASWGGGGSNEQFF.

The V and J genes are TRBV6-5 and TRBJ1-1; tentative D call: TRBD1 (6 bases). V lost 1 base and J 4 bases, leaving 16 bases between the germline ends. The CDR3 is made up of 16 amino acids. Germline V gene lookup returns CDR1 MNHEY and CDR2 SVGAGI. This chain's CDR3 is CASSYWASGQSTEAFF. Here the CDR3 DNA reads TGTGCCAGCAGTTACTGGGCTTCAGGACAGAGCACTGAAGCTTTCTTT.

This clone was seen just once. The chain uses TRBV7-2 and TRBJ1-1, with TRBD1 as a possible D gene (6 bases). The germline CDR1 and CDR2 sequences are SGHTA and FQGNSA. V dropped 5 bases and J dropped 1 base, with 17 bases sitting between them. The CDR3 covers 16 residues. The CDR3 DNA reads TGTGCCAGCAGCCGACCAGGGGAGGGGACGAACACTGAAGCTTTCTTT. It codes for CASSRPGEGTNTEAFF.

J is TRBJ1-3 and V is TRBV5-5; D unclear. V was clipped by 0 bases and J by 0 bases, with 13 bases between them. The CDR3 spans 17 residues. CDR1 is SGHKS and CDR2 is YYEKEE in the germline V gene (reference sequence). The CDR3 is CASSLEGGQLSGNTIYF. The CDR3 DNA follows: TGTGCCAGCAGCTTGGAGGGAGGGCAGCTCTCTGGAAACACCATATATTTT.

The chain employs TRBV5-1 and TRBJ2-1; 8 positions match TRBD2. This CDR3 contains 17 residues. The V segment lost 0 bases and the J segment 0 bases; nucleotides outside the gene matches: 5. Germline-derived CDR1 and CDR2 are SGHRS and YFSETQ. The CDR3 sequence is CASSLGNSGVSYNEQFF. The CDR3 nucleotides read TGCGCCAGCAGCTTGGGGAATAGCGGGGTCTCCTACAATGAGCAGTTCTTC.

The CDR3 bases are TGCAGTGCTGAAACTGACATTGGCTACACCTTC. As protein: CSAETDIGYTF. The chain couples TRBV20-1 to TRBJ1-2; D remains ambiguous. The CDR3 totals 11 residues. V was clipped by 5 bases and J by 7 bases, with 11 bases between them. CDR1 and CDR2 from the germline V gene are DFQATT and SNEGSKA (reference sequence).

V gene TRBV5-1 combines with J gene TRBJ1-5, with unresolved D. V dropped 2 bases and J dropped 7 bases, with 10 bases sitting between them. The CDR3 runs to 13 residues. Germline-derived CDR1 and CDR2 are SGHRS and YFSETQ. The CDR3 sequence: CASSFGVDQPQHF. CDR3 in DNA: TGCGCCAGCAGCTTCGGAGTGGACCAGCCCCAGCATTTT.

This chain joins TRBV7-2 and TRBJ2-6; no clear D gene. Per germline, CDR1 SGHTA and CDR2 FQGNSA. V was trimmed by 5 bases and J by 2 bases, leaving 13 bases between them. The length of the CDR3 is 16 residues. The CDR3 region is CASSLTTGAGANVLTF. CDR3 coding DNA: TGTGCCAGCAGCCTAACGACGGGCGCTGGGGCCAACGTCCTGACTTTC. Based on the CDR3 plus reference TRBV7-2 and TRBJ2-6, the full variable domain is GAGVSQSPSNKVTEKGKDVELRCDPISGHTALYWYRQSLGQGLEFLIYFQGNSAPDKSGLPSDRFSAERTGGSVSTLTIQRTQQEDSAVYLCASSLTTGAGANVLTFGAGSRLTVL.

The chain uses TRBV2 and TRBJ1-5; 9 bases align to TRBD1. Trimming cost V 7 bases and J 0 bases; bases outside gene matches: 10. Germline loops: CDR1 SNHLY, CDR2 FYNNEI. CDR3 length equals 17 residues. The CDR3 loop is CASNTPGQGSSNQPQHF. The CDR3 nucleotides read TGTGCCAGCAACACTCCGGGACAGGGATCTAGCAATCAGCCCCAGCATTTT.

This sequence joins TRBV7-2 and TRBJ1-2, with D maybe TRBD1 (6 bases). V was shortened by 3 bases and J by 10 bases, with 21 bases between the two germline ends. The germline CDR1 and CDR2 sequences are SGHTA and FQGNSA. This CDR3 contains 15 residues. The CDR3 DNA reads TGTGCCAGCAGCTTGGGGGGAGGACAGTCTAAGGACTACACCTTC. This codes for CASSLGGGQSKDYTF.

This chain uses TRBV19 with TRBJ1-2; D gene uncertain. Germline loops: CDR1 LNHDA, CDR2 SQIVND (reference sequence). The CDR3 covers 13 residues. V was trimmed by 6 bases and J by 1 base, leaving 9 bases between them. The DNA of the CDR3 is TGTGCCAGTAGCCCACAGAATAACTATGGCTACACCTTC. Encoded protein: CASSPQNNYGYTF.

The CDR3 bases are TGTGCCAGCTCACGGGACAACTCTGGAAACACCATATATTTT. Protein: CASSRDNSGNTIYF. V is TRBV18 and J is TRBJ1-3, with D possibly being TRBD1 (6 bases). The CDR3 contains 14 residues. Trimming cost V 4 bases and J 0 bases, with 7 bases left between them. Germline V CDR1 and CDR2: KGHSH, LQKENI.

The chain uses TRBV6-1 and TRBJ1-5; D ambiguous. The CDR3 spans 13 residues. With 6 bases removed from V and 0 bases from J, the gap between germline ends came to 6 bases. Looked up from germline, CDR1 is MNHNS and CDR2 is SASEGT. CDR3 sequence: CASRTPSNQPQHF. DNA of the CDR3: TGTGCCAGCAGGACCCCTAGCAATCAGCCCCAGCATTTT.

This clone was seen only once. The V call is TRBV10-3, the J call TRBJ1-1; TRBD1 is a possible D gene (5 bases). This CDR3 spans 15 amino acids. V was trimmed by 0 bases and J by 1 base, leaving 9 bases between them. Germline CDR1 ENHRY, CDR2 SYGVKD. Here the CDR3 DNA reads TGTGCCATCAGTGAGTCGAGCAGGGCGAACACTGAAGCTTTCTTT. Translating gives CAISESSRANTEAFF.

The V call is TRBV30, the J call TRBJ2-3; the D is unclear. The CDR3 contains 12 residues. Trimming cost V 1 base and J 4 bases, with 6 bases left between them. Germline V lookup: CDR1 GTSNPN, CDR2 SVGIG (reference sequence). The CDR3, as DNA: TGTGCCTGGAGTGGCACGCCAGATACGCAGTATTTT. Translating it yields CAWSGTPDTQYF.

This clone was recorded a few times. This rearrangement joins TRBV6-4 to TRBJ2-3, with a tentative D call TRBD2 (7 bases). Germline loops: CDR1 MRHNA, CDR2 SNTAGT. The CDR3 extends over 15 amino acids. V was trimmed by 2 bases and J by 0 bases, leaving 9 bases between them. As DNA, the CDR3 is TGTGCCAGCAGTGACGAGGGGGGGAGCACAGATACGCAGTATTTT. Its translation: CASSDEGGSTDTQYF.

The chain joins TRBV7-2 to TRBJ2-3; D perhaps matches TRBD2 (7 bases). Deletions cut 7 bases from V and 0 bases from J, with 17 bases between. The length of the CDR3 is 16 residues. Germline CDR1 and CDR2: SGHTA and FQGNSA. CDR3 in DNA: TGTGCCAGCACGCTTCAACGCGGGGGCAGCACAGATACGCAGTATTTT. Its translation is CASTLQRGGSTDTQYF.

The chain recombines TRBV30 with TRBJ2-7; no clear D. CDR3 length: 11 amino acids. V was pared by 1 base and J by 3 bases, with 4 bases between. Germline V CDR1 and CDR2: GTSNPN, SVGIG (reference sequence). CDR3 region: CAWSEIYEQYF. Written as DNA, the CDR3 is TGTGCCTGGAGTGAAATCTACGAGCAGTACTTC.

The chain carries TRBV4-1 and TRBJ1-2; 11 nucleotides line up with TRBD1. The CDR3 runs 15 residues. Germline CDR1 reads MGHRA; CDR2 reads YSYEKL. With V trimmed by 1 base and J by 8 bases, 6 bases remained unmatched. The CDR3 nucleotides are TGCGCCAGCAGCCAAGGGGGACAGGGGGTGGAGGGCTACACCTTC. This sequence encodes CASSQGGQGVEGYTF.

The chain links TRBV4-2 to TRBJ2-3; D gene unclear. The V gene lost 0 bases and the J gene lost 7 bases, with 11 bases spanning the gap. From germline, CDR1 is LGHNA and CDR2 YNFKEQ. CDR3 size: 14 residues. The CDR3 DNA reads as TGTGCCAGCAGCCAAGATCCTCGCCGGAATACGCAGTATTTT. It encodes CASSQDPRRNTQYF.

The chain recombines TRBV7-6 with TRBJ2-6, with 7 bases lining up with TRBD1. Germline V gene lookup returns CDR1 SGHVS and CDR2 FNYEAQ. V lost 7 bases to trimming and J lost 0 bases; unmatched junction nucleotides: 6. The length of the CDR3 is 16 residues. CDR3 loop: CASTIGGRSGANVLTF. The CDR3 DNA reads as TGTGCCAGCACCATAGGGGGCCGCTCTGGGGCCAACGTCCTGACTTTC.

Of note for this clone: Other DNA sequences in the sample encode the same CDR3. CDR3 amino acids: CASSQGQGGEKLFF. CDR3 DNA sequence: TGCGCCAGCAGCCAAGGACAGGGAGGTGAAAAACTGTTTTTT. The genes are TRBV4-3 and TRBJ1-4, with TRBD1 matching over 7 bases. Germline assignment: CDR1 LGHNA and CDR2 YSLEER. V lost 1 base, J lost 7 bases, and 3 bases stayed unmatched. CDR3 length equals 14 residues.

V and J are TRBV5-1 and TRBJ2-5, with a tentative D call TRBD2 (5 bases). V gave up 4 bases and J gave up 1 base, with 8 bases separating them. The germline gives CDR1 SGHRS, CDR2 YFSETQ. The CDR3 has 13 amino acids. The CDR3 coding sequence is TGCGCCAGCAGCCGGACTTTCCAAGAGACCCAGTACTTC. It translates to CASSRTFQETQYF.

CDR3 in DNA: TGCGCCAGCAGCCAAGATCCATCGACTAGTCAGCCCCAGCATTTT. It yields the protein CASSQDPSTSQPQHF. The chain links TRBV4-1 to TRBJ1-5; D not resolved. Germline V gene lookup returns CDR1 MGHRA and CDR2 YSYEKL. The CDR3 sequence is 15 residues long. V was trimmed by 0 bases and J by 6 bases, leaving 12 bases between them.